The entry below describes one T cell receptor (beta chain). Its antigen remains unidentified. Germline-derived CDR1 and CDR2 are SGHTA and FQGNSA. CDR3 size: 16 residues. V was clipped by 5 bases and J by 3 bases; unmatched bases: 9. The data belong to a study of cytomegalovirus exposure and HLA in healthy donors. In the study overall: The Caucasian-associated ancestry cluster held around 76% of approximately 400 genotyped donors. Whole-study findings and limits: Most of the TCR beta V segments (in an earlier analysis) were productive either about 90% or about 30% of the time.

The PCR was carried out with 60 Vbeta primers and 13 Jbeta primers. Method: immunoSEQ multiplex PCR; TCRdb's copy keeps in-frame clones and lacks some. The sample contains under 200,000 clones, about 80% of which appear only once. This receptor was taken from a woman between 25 and 40 years old in good health and CMV-seropositive. The chain recombines TRBV7-2 with TRBJ1-2, with 10 bases identical to TRBD1. Input material: PBMCs. The CDR3 protein is CASSPPWDRGHYGYTF. DNA of the CDR3: TGTGCCAGCAGCCCACCTTGGGACAGGGGCCACTATGGCTACACCTTC.